A single sample is the source of the 31 T cell receptor beta chains below, sequenced in a study of PD-1 blockade in classical Hodgkin lymphoma. The assay was immunoSEQ multiplex PCR, and TCRdb's table has in-frame clones only and misses some. The sample lists 12,000 to 15,000 clones, about 91% occurring once. Time point defined: newly diagnosed, previously untreated cHL patient sample. Magnetic negative selection, applied to thawed PBMCs, was used to isolate the CD8+ T cells. Input material: CD8+ T cells from blood. Receptors were obtained from a human donor with classical Hodgkin lymphoma.

The CDR3 region is CASSSLVAGDPTPPGEQYV. The CDR3 region has the DNA TGTGCCAGCAGCTCTCTGGTGGCAGGGGACCCTACCCCCCCAGGCGAGCAGTACGTC. The chain is built from TRBV11-3 and TRBJ2-7; TRBD1 is a possible D gene (6 bases). The V end lost 4 bases, the J end lost 6 bases, and 31 bases lay between the germline ends. The V gene's germline CDR1 is SGHNT and CDR2 YENEEA. This CDR3 has 19 residues.

V is TRBV27 and J is TRBJ1-5; D is possibly TRBD1 (6 bases). The CDR3 is 14 amino acids. Deletions cut 5 bases from V and 6 bases from J, with 14 bases between. Germline lookup yields CDR1 MNHEY and CDR2 SMNVEV (reference sequence). The CDR3 DNA reads TGTGCCAGCAGTATCCTACAGGGAAGTCAGCCCCAGCATTTT. Amino acids: CASSILQGSQPQHF.

This chain connects TRBV5-6 to TRBJ2-2; D not certain. CDR3 length: 12 residues. Trimming left V 4 bases short and J 3 bases short, with 4 bases between. Per the germline V gene, CDR1 is SGHDT and CDR2 is YYEEEE. The CDR3, as DNA: TGTGCCAGCAGCCCACACACCGGGGAGCTGTTTTTT. This gives the protein CASSPHTGELFF.

This chain links TRBV29-1 with TRBJ2-1; 8 bases are a match to TRBD2. The junction had 6 bases not matched to a gene; V was cut back by 7 bases and J by 4 bases. Germline CDR1 SQVTM, CDR2 ANQGSEA. This CDR3 has 13 amino acids. This chain's CDR3 is CSALLADYNEQFF. The CDR3 DNA sequence: TGCAGCGCCCTACTAGCGGATTACAATGAGCAGTTCTTC.

This chain connects TRBV4-1 to TRBJ1-4; the D gene is possibly TRBD1 (6 bases). CDR1 and CDR2 (germline): MGHRA, YSYEKL. This CDR3 contains 15 residues. The V and J ends lost 4 bases and 2 bases respectively, with 11 bases between them. The CDR3 bases are TGCGCCAGCAGCCGCAGGGGTGGTACTAATGAAAAACTGTTTTTT. Translating it yields CASSRRGGTNEKLFF.

The chain links TRBV27 to TRBJ2-3; TRBD2 matches at 8 bases. With 7 bases clipped from V and 0 bases from J, the junction kept 6 bases outside the gene matches. The CDR3 consists of 15 residues. Looked up from germline, CDR1 is MNHEY and CDR2 is SMNVEV (reference sequence). CDR3 sequence: CASTLLAGSTDTQYF. CDR3 DNA sequence: TGTGCCAGCACCCTATTAGCGGGGAGCACAGATACGCAGTATTTT.

The chain carries TRBV5-3 and TRBJ2-1; 9 bases align to TRBD1. TRBV5-3 is sorted into the ORF group, with uncertain function. V lost 4 bases, J lost 16 bases, and 18 bases stayed unmatched. CDR3 length: 15 amino acids. CDR3 amino acids: CARSRGQGEAGQSFF. Written as DNA, the CDR3 is TGTGCCAGAAGCAGGGGACAGGGTGAGGCTGGCCAGAGTTTCTTC.

The chain has TRBV10-2 and TRBJ2-5; D ambiguous. Judging by the DNA end, TRBJ2-7 fits better; the J call may be wrong. There are 12 residues in the CDR3. Germline V gene lookup returns CDR1 WSHSY and CDR2 SAAADI. The CDR3 DNA reads as TGCGCCAGCCGAGACCGCTCCTACGAGCAGTACTTC. This gives the protein CASRDRSYEQYF.

The chain employs TRBV28 and TRBJ1-1; unclear D gene. The CDR3 has 14 residues. Germline CDR1 reads MDHEN; CDR2 reads SYDVKM. V was trimmed by 2 bases and J by 1 base, leaving 8 bases between them. CDR3 sequence (DNA): TGTGCCAGCAGTTTACTAAGCAAGAACACTGAAGCTTTCTTT. It yields the protein CASSLLSKNTEAFF.

This chain links TRBV28 with TRBJ1-5; unclear D gene. Trimming removed 4 bases at V and 0 bases at J, with 13 bases between. Germline V gene lookup returns CDR1 MDHEN and CDR2 SYDVKM. The CDR3 totals 16 residues. The CDR3 DNA reads as TGTGCCAGCAGTTCCTCGGACGGATTTAGCAATCAGCCCCAGCATTTT. Translation: CASSSSDGFSNQPQHF.

This chain uses TRBV28 with TRBJ2-1; TRBD2 is a possible D gene (5 bases). The CDR3 covers 15 residues. CDR1 is MDHEN and CDR2 is SYDVKM in the germline V gene. V dropped 6 bases and J dropped 3 bases, with 15 bases sitting between them. CDR3 residues: CASSPQARVYNEQFF. CDR3 coding DNA: TGTGCCAGCAGCCCCCAAGCGAGGGTCTACAATGAGCAGTTCTTC.

The chain couples TRBV27 to TRBJ1-2; D remains unclear. Between the trimmed V and J ends, which lost 2 bases and 0 bases, there was a span of 7 bases. The CDR3 sequence is 14 residues long. Per germline, CDR1 MNHEY and CDR2 SMNVEV (reference sequence). The chain's CDR3 is CASSLVGTNYGYTF. The DNA for the CDR3 is TGTGCCAGCAGTTTAGTTGGAACTAACTATGGCTACACCTTC.

This clone showed up just once. The V gene is TRBV19, the J gene TRBJ1-5, with D perhaps TRBD1 (5 bases). With 3 bases removed from V and 8 bases from J, the gap between germline ends came to 14 bases. The germline V gene encodes CDR1 LNHDA and CDR2 SQIVND (reference sequence). This CDR3 is built from 14 residues. Here the CDR3 reads CASSIEAGWEPQHF. DNA for the CDR3: TGTGCCAGTAGTATTGAGGCAGGGTGGGAGCCCCAGCATTTT.

This chain connects TRBV4-1 to TRBJ1-2; no clear D gene. The CDR3 runs 15 residues. Trimming took off 1 base at V and 1 base at J, with 10 bases between the two ends. The germline CDR1 and CDR2 sequences are MGHRA and YSYEKL. CDR3 DNA sequence: TGCGCCAGCAGCCAAGTTGGAGAACTTAACTATGGCTACACCTTC. Translation: CASSQVGELNYGYTF.

This chain links TRBV9 with TRBJ2-1; 12 nucleotides match TRBD2. Germline V gives CDR1 SGDLS, CDR2 YYNGEE. The CDR3 has 15 residues. V lost 4 bases, J lost 3 bases, and 2 bases stayed unmatched. In DNA form, the CDR3 reads TGTGCCAGCAGCACTAGCGGGAGGATCTACAATGAGCAGTTCTTC. Translated: CASSTSGRIYNEQFF.

V usage is TRBV6-1 and J usage is TRBJ2-1; unclear D gene. The V end was cut by 1 base, the J end by 9 bases, with 16 bases between. Germline CDR1 reads MNHNS; CDR2 reads SASEGT. This CDR3 spans 15 amino acids. The CDR3: CASSEVRWADAEQFF. Here the CDR3 DNA reads TGTGCCAGCAGTGAAGTAAGGTGGGCAGATGCTGAGCAGTTCTTC.

The chain combines TRBV10-3 with TRBJ2-3; D call uncertain. The CDR3 loop spans 13 amino acids. With 2 bases removed from V and 2 bases from J, the gap between germline ends came to 5 bases. Germline V CDR1 and CDR2: ENHRY, SYGVKD. CDR3 region: CAISEEVTDTQYF. In DNA, the CDR3 is TGTGCCATCAGTGAGGAGGTCACAGATACGCAGTATTTT.

J is TRBJ2-7 and V is TRBV6-5; no reliable D call. CDR1 and CDR2 from the germline V gene are MNHEY and SVGAGI. The CDR3 totals 12 residues. The V end lost 2 bases, the J end lost 5 bases, and 7 bases lay between the germline ends. The CDR3 region is CASSYGEDEQYF. CDR3 DNA sequence: TGTGCCAGCAGTTACGGGGAAGACGAGCAGTACTTC.

The chain combines TRBV6-1 with TRBJ2-1; D remains unclear. This CDR3 comprises 17 residues. The germline gives CDR1 MNHNS, CDR2 SASEGT. V was pared by 2 bases and J by 0 bases, with 14 bases between. CDR3 region: CASSERIGLSSYNEQFF. The CDR3 bases are TGTGCCAGCAGTGAAAGGATAGGGCTTAGCTCCTACAATGAGCAGTTCTTC.

This sequence joins TRBV18 and TRBJ2-1; 9 bases align to TRBD2. The J segment lost 5 bases and the V segment lost 3 bases, leaving 5 bases of the junction unmatched. This CDR3 is built from 15 residues. The germline CDR1 and CDR2 sequences are KGHSH and LQKENI. CDR3 loop: CASSPQAGGNNEQFF. The CDR3 bases are TGTGCCAGCTCACCCCAGGCGGGAGGGAACAATGAGCAGTTCTTC. Complete variable domain (other parts from reference TRBV18 and TRBJ2-1): NAGVMQNPRHLVRRRGQEARLRCSPMKGHSHVYWYRQLPEEGLKFMVYLQKENIIDESGMPKERFSAEFPKEGPSILRIQQVVRGDSAAYFCASSPQAGGNNEQFFGPGTRLTVL.

V is TRBV11-2 and J is TRBJ1-3; D remains unclear. Germline V gene data show CDR1 as SGHAT and CDR2 as FQNNGV. This CDR3 is built from 17 residues. V lost 0 bases to trimming and J lost 2 bases, with 14 bases between them. The CDR3 sequence is CASSLDMGRAPGNTIYF. The CDR3 DNA follows: TGTGCCAGCAGCTTAGATATGGGAAGGGCCCCTGGAAACACCATATATTTT.

The count of this clone is one. V usage is TRBV28 and J usage is TRBJ2-1; TRBD2 matches at 8 bases. This CDR3 has 14 residues. Germline assignment: CDR1 MDHEN and CDR2 SYDVKM. V gave up 1 base and J gave up 7 bases; unmatched junction bases: 3. CDR3 loop: CASSLSREGNEQFF. The CDR3 DNA follows: TGTGCCAGCAGTTTATCTCGGGAGGGGAATGAGCAGTTCTTC. Based on the CDR3 plus reference TRBV28 and TRBJ2-1, the full variable domain is DVKVTQSSRYLVKRTGEKVFLECVQDMDHENMFWYRQDPGLGLRLIYFSYDVKMKEKGDIPEGYSVSREKKERFSLILESASTNQTSMYLCASSLSREGNEQFFGPGTRLTVL.

V is TRBV11-3 and J is TRBJ2-5; 10 bases fit TRBD2. The trim removed 1 base at V and 1 base at J, leaving 6 bases unmatched. There are 17 residues in the CDR3. Germline V CDR1 and CDR2: SGHNT, YENEEA. Here the CDR3 DNA reads TGTGCCAGCAGCTTAGGGACTAGCGGAGGCGCCCAAGAGACCCAGTACTTC. Its translation is CASSLGTSGGAQETQYF.

CDR3 region: CASSLPAGTGLFSGANVLTF. The CDR3 DNA reads TGTGCCAGCAGCCTCCCGGCGGGGACAGGCCTATTCTCTGGGGCCAACGTCCTGACTTTC. This chain joins TRBV7-6 and TRBJ2-6; TRBD1 matches at 8 bases. Germline loops: CDR1 SGHVS, CDR2 FNYEAQ. CDR3 length: 20 amino acids. V lost 5 bases, J lost 0 bases, and 15 bases stayed unmatched.

The rearrangement links TRBV7-6 to TRBJ1-1; no clear D. In germline, CDR1 is SGHVS, CDR2 FNYEAQ. V was cut by 5 bases and J by 0 bases, with 13 bases left in between. The CDR3 has 15 residues. This CDR3 is CASSPDLRMNTEAFF. In nucleotides, the CDR3 is TGTGCCAGCAGCCCGGATCTTCGGATGAACACTGAAGCTTTCTTT.

The chain couples TRBV10-1 to TRBJ2-1; D not certain. Per the germline V gene, CDR1 is WNHNN and CDR2 is SYGVQD (reference sequence). CDR3 length: 14 residues. Trimming pared 0 bases from V and 8 bases from J, leaving 11 bases between. CDR3 nucleotides: TGCGCCAGCAGTGAGTCGGATGTCGTGGATGAGCAGTTCTTC. This encodes CASSESDVVDEQFF.

V usage is TRBV7-1 and J usage is TRBJ2-7, with D perhaps given as TRBD1 or TRBD2 (6 bases each). TRBV7-1 is sorted into the ORF group, with uncertain function. V gave up 4 bases and J gave up 2 bases, with 18 bases separating them. The CDR3 length is 16 residues. As DNA, the CDR3 is TGTGCCAGCAGCTTAGCGGTAGGACAGTTTGCCTACGAGCAGTACTTC. It is translated as CASSLAVGQFAYEQYF.

The chain joins TRBV13 to TRBJ1-1; D is undetermined. V dropped 0 bases and J dropped 1 base, with 9 bases sitting between them. Germline V gene data show CDR1 as PRHDT and CDR2 as FYEKMQ (reference sequence). The CDR3 totals 15 residues. CDR3 region: CASSLGLRENTEAFF. CDR3 sequence (DNA): TGTGCCAGCAGCTTAGGCCTCCGGGAGAACACTGAAGCTTTCTTT.

The rearrangement joins TRBV15 to TRBJ2-7, with D maybe TRBD1 (6 bases). V lost 6 bases to trimming and J lost 0 bases, with 9 bases between them. In germline, CDR1 is LNHNV, CDR2 YYDKDF (reference sequence). The CDR3 length is 13 residues. This CDR3 reads CATRQGFSYEQYF. Written as DNA, the CDR3 is TGTGCCACCAGACAGGGATTCTCCTACGAGCAGTACTTC. The full variable domain, completed using reference TRBV15 and TRBJ2-7, is DAMVIQNPRYQVTQFGKPVTLSCSQTLNHNVMYWYQQKSSQAPKLLFHYYDKDFNNEADTPDNFQSRRPNTSFCFLDIRSPGLGDTAMYLCATRQGFSYEQYFGPGTRLTVT.

This chain links TRBV6-5 with TRBJ1-2; D is possibly TRBD1 (6 bases). V lost 6 bases, J lost 5 bases, and 13 bases lay in between. The CDR3 runs to 13 residues. Germline V gene sequence: CDR1 MNHEY, CDR2 SVGAGI. CDR3 in amino acids: CASRSRDKYGYTF. CDR3 nucleotides: TGTGCCAGCAGATCCCGGGACAAATATGGCTACACCTTC.

This chain joins TRBV19 and TRBJ2-1, with 13 bases lining up with TRBD2. Trimming took 1 base from V and 6 from J; bases not matched to a gene: 0. This CDR3 has 15 residues. CDR1 LNHDA and CDR2 SQIVND come from the germline V gene (reference sequence). This CDR3 reads CASSIGTSGSNEQFF. For the CDR3, the DNA is TGTGCCAGTAGTATAGGGACTAGCGGGAGCAATGAGCAGTTCTTC.